This T cell receptor beta chain was sequenced in a study of blood T cell repertoires in COVID-19. The CDR3 loop spans 15 amino acids. CDR1 SNHLY and CDR2 FYNNEI come from the germline V gene. The V gene end was trimmed by 1 base and the J gene end by 7 bases; junction bases not matched to a gene: 6. Only in-frame clones appear in the TCRdb table, and some are missing; sequencing was by immunoSEQ multiplex PCR. The sample consists of about 150,000 clones, about nine tenths of them appearing once. This clone was detected a few times. The sample comprised peripheral blood. This TCR was recovered from a woman in her sixties or seventies with acute or convalescent COVID-19. The chain links TRBV2 to TRBJ1-4; 7 positions agree with TRBD1. As DNA, the CDR3 is TGTGCCAGCAGTGAAGGACAGGGACGAGTTGAAAAACTGTTTTTT. The encoded protein is CASSEGQGRVEKLFF.